This TCR beta chain was found in a study of CD8 T cells in ankylosing spondylitis. Study-wide points: In ankylosing spondylitis patients, matched synovial fluid reportedly showed significant enrichment of disease-linked clones.

TCR beta libraries were made by quantitative 5'-RACE with molecular barcodes. TCRdb passed the 5' RACE reads through MiXCR, listing each CDR3 protein once. Of under 300,000 distinct CDR3 sequences listed, around 10% are singletons. This clonotype appeared many times. Its specificity is not known. This CDR3 has 16 residues. The V gene end was trimmed by 2 bases and the J gene end by 7 bases; junction bases not matched to a gene: 12. The germline CDR1 and CDR2 sequences are SGHNT and YYREEE (reference sequence). This sequence joins TRBV5-4 and TRBJ2-1; 7 positions agree with TRBD1. Sequencing was carried out using blood, either unsorted or a sorted T cell fraction (not recorded which). The TCR originated in a male donor with ankylosing spondylitis or in good health (not recorded which). The CDR3 region has the DNA TGTGCCAGCAGCTTATTGTGGGCAGGGGGTTCAAATGAGCAGTTCTTC. The encoded protein is CASSLLWAGGSNEQFF.